This is a list of T cell receptor beta chains from one sample in a study of Ad26.COV2.S vaccination and SARS-CoV-2 variants. Clones were read by immunoSEQ multiplex PCR, and TCRdb kept only the in-frame ones, dropping some. The sample holds under 500,000 clones, roughly 90% seen once. This specimen consisted of peripheral blood, obtained in a trial of Ad26.COV2.S vaccine versus placebo. The receptors come from a person aged 18-65 years who received the Ad26.COV2.S COVID-19 vaccine or a placebo. Each CDR3 is given with its conserved first and last residue. The order of the fields is J gene, V gene, clone size, D gene, CDR3 DNA, CDR3 protein. D genes are given only for firm matches. Size is omitted from some rows. Given values are once, few, many or a class for expanded clones.

>TRBJ1-1|TRBV6-2/TRBV6-3|once|-
TGTGCCAGCAGTTACTTGGGCTGGCGCACTGAAGCTTTCTTT
CASSYLGWRTEAFF
>TRBJ2-2|TRBV24-1|-|-
TGTGCCACCAGGGACAGGAACACCGGGGAGCTGTTTTTT
CATRDRNTGELFF
>TRBJ2-7|TRBV6-5|-|-
TGTGCCAGCAGTTCAGGGGTTAACGAGCAGTACTTC
CASSSGVNEQYF
>TRBJ1-1|TRBV3-1/TRBV3-2|-|-
TGTGCCAGCAGCCTAGGGCGAGGGGTCGGAGCTTTCTTT
CASSLGRGVGAFF
>TRBJ1-2|TRBV4-1|-|-
TGCGCCAGCAGCCATCCACGGAAGTATGGCTACACCTTC
CASSHPRKYGYTF
>TRBJ2-2|TRBV6-2/TRBV6-3|-|-
TGTGCCAGCAGTTATACGGCCGGGGAGCTGTTTTTT
CASSYTAGELFF
>TRBJ1-1|TRBV14|-|TRBD1
TGTGCCAGCAGCCAAGGAAGGGGGCAGGGGGGTTTTATTGGTGAAGCTTTCTTT
CASSQGRGQGGFIGEAFF
>TRBJ2-7|TRBV18|-|-
TGTGCCAGCTCACTCTCCCCCTCCTACGAGCAGTACTTC
CASSLSPSYEQYF
>TRBJ2-7|TRBV18|-|TRBD1
TGTGCCAGCTCACAATCCACAGGGGGCATTGACGAGCAGTACTTC
CASSQSTGGIDEQYF
>TRBJ2-7|TRBV11-2|-|-
TGTGCCAGCAGCTTAGGGGTCCCTTACGAGCAGTACTTC
CASSLGVPYEQYF
>TRBJ2-2|TRBV29-1|-|TRBD1
TGCAGCGTTACGGGACAGCCCGGCGGGGAGCTGTTTTTT
CSVTGQPGGELFF
>TRBJ2-3|TRBV7-9|-|-
TGTGCCAGCAGCGGCCAGGGGACGGGGAGCACAGATACGCAGTATTTT
CASSGQGTGSTDTQYF
>TRBJ2-3|TRBV18|-|TRBD2
TGTGCCAGCTCACCCCCAGGACTAGCGGGGGGACCGAAAGACACAGATACGCAGTATTTT
CASSPPGLAGGPKDTDTQYF
>TRBJ1-1|TRBV7-6|once|TRBD1
TGTGCCAGCAGCTTATTTCCCCGACAGGGCGGGTACACTGAAGCTTTCTTT
CASSLFPRQGGYTEAFF
>TRBJ1-2|TRBV30|-|-
TGTGCCTGGAGTTTATGGCCCCGGGGCTATGGCTACACCTTC
CAWSLWPRGYGYTF
>TRBJ1-1|TRBV4-1|-|-
TGCGCCAGCAGCCAGGTACGAGGGTCTGAAGCTTTCTTT
CASSQVRGSEAFF
>TRBJ2-1|TRBV28|-|TRBD2
TGTGCCAGCAGTACGCGGGGGTACGGGGACAATGAGCAGTTCTTC
CASSTRGYGDNEQFF
>TRBJ2-5|TRBV19|-|-
TGTGCCAGTAGTAGCTCGACATTCCAAGAGACCCAGTACTTC
CASSSSTFQETQYF
>TRBJ1-6|TRBV23-1|-|-
TGCGCCAGCAGTCAATCGGAGGGCTCTAATTCACCCCTCCACTTT
CASSQSEGSNSPLHF
>TRBJ1-6|TRBV30|-|TRBD1
TGTGCCTGGGTACAGGGGGCCCAGGGCTCCTATAATTCACCCCTCCACTTT
CAWVQGAQGSYNSPLHF
>TRBJ1-4|TRBV7-9|-|TRBD1
TGTGCCAGCAGCTTGGGACAGGGGGAAACTAATGAAAAACTGTTTTTT
CASSLGQGETNEKLFF
>TRBJ2-3|TRBV6-5|-|-
TGTGCCAGCAGTCCGGGAGTAACTAGCACAGATACGCAGTATTTT
CASSPGVTSTDTQYF